This T cell receptor (beta chain) stems from a study of T cell responses to AZD1222 COVID-19 vaccine. Germline V CDR1 and CDR2: SNHLY, FYNNEI. The CDR3 has 15 amino acids. V lost 3 bases to trimming and J lost 2 bases, with 11 bases between them. For this clone: No antigen is known for it.

Some clones are missing from TCRdb's copy, which holds only in-frame ones; the method was immunoSEQ multiplex PCR. Here the sample spans more than 95,000 clones, 70% to 85% being singletons. Regarding the study as a whole: Repertoire samples came only from after the peak T cell response. Donors in the cohort were predominantly white British and more often female, and clonal diversity was possibly underestimated. Targeting of unmutated variant regions was reportedly seen in nearly half of spike-specific TCRs.

Both about-4-week and about-12-week second-dose recipients were combined. The sequence was obtained from an adult who received the AZD1222 COVID-19 vaccine. Source: peripheral blood, taken 28 days after the second AZD1222 dose. This chain connects TRBV2 to TRBJ1-5, with D maybe TRBD1 (5 bases). The chain's CDR3 is CASSDPLGGNQPQHF. CDR3 nucleotides: TGTGCCAGCAGTGACCCCCTGGGGGGCAATCAGCCCCAGCATTTT.